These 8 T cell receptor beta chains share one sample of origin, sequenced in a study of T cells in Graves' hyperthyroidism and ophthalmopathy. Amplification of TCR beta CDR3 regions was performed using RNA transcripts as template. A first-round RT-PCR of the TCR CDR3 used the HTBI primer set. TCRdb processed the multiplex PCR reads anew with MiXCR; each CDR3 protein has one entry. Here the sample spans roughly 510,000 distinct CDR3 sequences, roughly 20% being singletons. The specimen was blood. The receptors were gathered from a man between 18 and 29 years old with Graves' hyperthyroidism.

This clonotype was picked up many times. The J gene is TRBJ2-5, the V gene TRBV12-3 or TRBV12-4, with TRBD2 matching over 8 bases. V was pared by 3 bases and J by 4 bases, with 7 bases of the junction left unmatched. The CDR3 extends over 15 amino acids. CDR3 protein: CASSFRGGRVETQYF. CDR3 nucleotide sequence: TGTGCCAGCAGTTTCCGGGGGGGCAGGGTAGAGACCCAGTACTTC.

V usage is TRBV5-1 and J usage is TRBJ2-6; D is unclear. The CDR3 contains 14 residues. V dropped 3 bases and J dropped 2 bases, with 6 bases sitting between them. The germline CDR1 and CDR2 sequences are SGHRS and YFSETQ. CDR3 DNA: TGCGCCAGCAGCTGGTCCGCTGGGGCCAACGTCCTGACTTTC. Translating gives CASSWSAGANVLTF.

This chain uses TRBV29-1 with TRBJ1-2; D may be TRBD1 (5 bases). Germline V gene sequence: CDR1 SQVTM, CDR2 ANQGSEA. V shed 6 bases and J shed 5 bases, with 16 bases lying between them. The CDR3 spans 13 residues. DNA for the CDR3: TGCAGCGTCCCGGACGGGGCTGGGTATGGCTACACCTTC. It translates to CSVPDGAGYGYTF.

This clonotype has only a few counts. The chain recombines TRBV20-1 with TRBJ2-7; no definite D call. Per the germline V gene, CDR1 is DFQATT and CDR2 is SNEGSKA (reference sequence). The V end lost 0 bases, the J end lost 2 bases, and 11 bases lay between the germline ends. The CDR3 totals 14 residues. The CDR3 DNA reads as TGCAGTGCTAGAGAGCGTCGCGGTCCCTACGAGCAGTACTTC. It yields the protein CSARERRGPYEQYF.

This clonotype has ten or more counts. CDR3: CASRIQGSTEAFF. In DNA, the CDR3 is TGTGCCAGCAGGATACAGGGAAGCACTGAAGCTTTCTTT. This rearrangement joins TRBV12-3 or TRBV12-4 to TRBJ1-1; tentative D call: TRBD1 (6 bases). Trimming cost V 6 bases and J 4 bases, with 12 bases left between them. This CDR3 spans 13 amino acids.

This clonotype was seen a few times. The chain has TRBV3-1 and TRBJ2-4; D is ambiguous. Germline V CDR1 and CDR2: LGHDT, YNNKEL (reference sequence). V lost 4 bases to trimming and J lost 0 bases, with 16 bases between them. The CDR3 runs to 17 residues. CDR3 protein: CASSLRFTFLAKNIQYF. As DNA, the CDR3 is TGTGCCAGCAGCCTGAGATTCACGTTCCTAGCCAAAAACATTCAGTACTTC.

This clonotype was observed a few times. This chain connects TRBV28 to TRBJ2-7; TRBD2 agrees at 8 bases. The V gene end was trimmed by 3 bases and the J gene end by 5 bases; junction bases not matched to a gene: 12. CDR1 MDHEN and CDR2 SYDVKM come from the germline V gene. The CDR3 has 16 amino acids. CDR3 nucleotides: TGTGCCAGCAGTTTTCCGGACCGGGGGGGGACCGACGAGCAGTACTTC. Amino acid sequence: CASSFPDRGGTDEQYF.

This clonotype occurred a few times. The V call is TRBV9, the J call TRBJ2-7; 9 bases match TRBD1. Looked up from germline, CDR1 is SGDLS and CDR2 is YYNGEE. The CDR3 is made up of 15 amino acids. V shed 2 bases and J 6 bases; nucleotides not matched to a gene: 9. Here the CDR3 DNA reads TGTGCCAGCAGCGTTTTGGACAGGGGACAGATCGAGCAGTACTTC. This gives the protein CASSVLDRGQIEQYF.